This paragraph reports one T cell receptor (beta chain). Antigen: not known. The CDR3 runs to 13 residues. CDR1 and CDR2 from the germline V gene are LNHNV and YYDKDF (reference sequence). Trimming stripped 0 bases from V and 3 bases from J, with 6 bases between. For CDR3 and TCR beta VDJ profiling, genomic DNA was the template used. Via MiXCR, TCRdb re-called the reads, giving one row per CDR3 protein. Found here are around 140,000 distinct CDR3 sequences, less than 45% of them singletons; the top ten hold roughly 8.9%. This sample is part of a study of CD8+CD57+ T cells in acquired aplastic anemia. Looking at the study overall: Sorted CD4+ and CD8+ cell DNA averaged 3.2 ug. An average of roughly 11 million reads for CD4+ cells was obtained from healthy donors.

Study results and limitations: Simpson's diversity of CD8+ cells was not significantly different in patients compared with controls. In common between the patients and the controls were twenty-nine CD8+ CDR3 sequences.

This chain joins TRBV15 and TRBJ2-7; no definite D call. The TCR originated in a human donor in good health, serving as a control. Material for sequencing was sorted CD4+, CD8+, or CD8+CD57+ T cells (not recorded which) from PBMCs. The CDR3 region has the DNA TGTGCCACCAGCAGAGACGTGGGCTACGAGCAGTACTTC. It is translated as CATSRDVGYEQYF.